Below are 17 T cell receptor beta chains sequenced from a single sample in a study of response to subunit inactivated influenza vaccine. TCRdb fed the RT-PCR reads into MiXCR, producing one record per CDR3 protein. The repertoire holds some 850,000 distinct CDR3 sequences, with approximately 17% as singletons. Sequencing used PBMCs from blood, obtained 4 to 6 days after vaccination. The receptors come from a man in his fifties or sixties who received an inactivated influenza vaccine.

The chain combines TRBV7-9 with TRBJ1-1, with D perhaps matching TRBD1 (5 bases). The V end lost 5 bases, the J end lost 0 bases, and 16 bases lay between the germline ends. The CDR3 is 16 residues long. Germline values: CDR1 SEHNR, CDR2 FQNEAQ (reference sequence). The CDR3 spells CASSPQGHQLNTEAFF. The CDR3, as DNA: TGTGCCAGCAGCCCCCAGGGTCACCAACTGAACACTGAAGCTTTCTTT. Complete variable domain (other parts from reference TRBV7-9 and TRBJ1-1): DTGVSQNPRHKITKRGQNVTFRCDPISEHNRLYWYRQTLGQGPEFLTYFQNEAQLEKSRLLSDRFSAERPKGSFSTLEIQRTEQGDSAMYLCASSPQGHQLNTEAFFGQGTRLTVV.

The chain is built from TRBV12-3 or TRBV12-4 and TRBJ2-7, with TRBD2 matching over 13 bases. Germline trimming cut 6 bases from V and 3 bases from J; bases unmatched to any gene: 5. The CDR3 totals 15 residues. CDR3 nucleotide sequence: TGTGCCAGCAGCTCCGGACTAGCGGGAGTCTACGAGCAGTACTTC. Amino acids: CASSSGLAGVYEQYF.

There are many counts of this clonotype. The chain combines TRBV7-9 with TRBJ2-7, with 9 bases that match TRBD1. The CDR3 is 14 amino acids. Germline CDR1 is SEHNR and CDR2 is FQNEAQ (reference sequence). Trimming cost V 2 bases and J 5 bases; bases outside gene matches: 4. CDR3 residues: CASSLPGQGNEQYF. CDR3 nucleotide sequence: TGTGCCAGCAGCTTACCGGGACAGGGTAACGAGCAGTACTTC.

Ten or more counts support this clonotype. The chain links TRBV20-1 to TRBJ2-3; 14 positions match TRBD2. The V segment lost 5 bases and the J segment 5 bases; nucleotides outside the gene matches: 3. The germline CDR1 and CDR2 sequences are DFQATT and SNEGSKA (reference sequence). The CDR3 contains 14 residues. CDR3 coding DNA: TGCAGTGCTGGGACTAGCGGGAGAGGAGATACGCAGTATTTT. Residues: CSAGTSGRGDTQYF.

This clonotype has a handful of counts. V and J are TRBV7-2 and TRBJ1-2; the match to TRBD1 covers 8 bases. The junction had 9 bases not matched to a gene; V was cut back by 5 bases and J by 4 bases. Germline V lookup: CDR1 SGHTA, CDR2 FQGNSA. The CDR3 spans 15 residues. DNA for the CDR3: TGTGCCAGCAGCCCCGGACAGGGAAGAGGCTATGGCTACACCTTC. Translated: CASSPGQGRGYGYTF.

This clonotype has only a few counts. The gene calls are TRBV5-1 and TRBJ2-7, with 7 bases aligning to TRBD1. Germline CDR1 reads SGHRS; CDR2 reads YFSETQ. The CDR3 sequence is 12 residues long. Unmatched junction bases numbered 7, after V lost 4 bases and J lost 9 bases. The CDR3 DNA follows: TGCGCCAGCAGCACTGGACAGGCCGTGCAGTACTTC. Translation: CASSTGQAVQYF.

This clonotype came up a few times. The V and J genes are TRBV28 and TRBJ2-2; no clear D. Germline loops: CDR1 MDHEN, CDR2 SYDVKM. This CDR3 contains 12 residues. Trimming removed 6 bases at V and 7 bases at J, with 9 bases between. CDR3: CASRTSGGELFF. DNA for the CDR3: TGTGCCAGCAGGACCTCGGGCGGGGAGCTGTTTTTT.

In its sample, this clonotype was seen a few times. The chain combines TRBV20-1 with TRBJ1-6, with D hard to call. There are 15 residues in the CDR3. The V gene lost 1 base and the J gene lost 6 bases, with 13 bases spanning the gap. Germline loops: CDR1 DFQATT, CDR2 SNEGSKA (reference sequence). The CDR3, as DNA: TGCAGTGCTAGAGGACCAGGCCTTTTTAATTCACCCCTCCACTTT. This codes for CSARGPGLFNSPLHF.

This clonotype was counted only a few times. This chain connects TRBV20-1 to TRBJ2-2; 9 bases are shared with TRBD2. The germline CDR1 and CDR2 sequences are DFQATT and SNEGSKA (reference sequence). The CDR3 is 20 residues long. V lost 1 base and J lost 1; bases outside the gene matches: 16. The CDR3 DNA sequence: TGCAGTGCTAGAGGCATAGGGGGCGCGGCTAGCGGGATGAACACCGGGGAGCTGTTTTTT. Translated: CSARGIGGAASGMNTGELFF.

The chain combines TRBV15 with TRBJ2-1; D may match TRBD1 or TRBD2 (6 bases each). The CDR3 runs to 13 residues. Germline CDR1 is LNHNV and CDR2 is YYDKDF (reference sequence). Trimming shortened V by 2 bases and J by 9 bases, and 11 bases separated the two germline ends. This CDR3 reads CATSRPGGGEQFF. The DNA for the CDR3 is TGTGCCACCAGCAGACCCGGGGGCGGTGAGCAGTTCTTC.

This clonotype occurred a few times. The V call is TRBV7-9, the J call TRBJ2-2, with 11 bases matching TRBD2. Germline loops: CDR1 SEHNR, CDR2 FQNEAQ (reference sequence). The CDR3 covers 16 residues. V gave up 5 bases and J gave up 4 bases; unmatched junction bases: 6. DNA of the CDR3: TGTGCCAGCAGCACCACTAGCGGGAGTCTCACCGGGGAGCTGTTTTTT. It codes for CASSTTSGSLTGELFF.

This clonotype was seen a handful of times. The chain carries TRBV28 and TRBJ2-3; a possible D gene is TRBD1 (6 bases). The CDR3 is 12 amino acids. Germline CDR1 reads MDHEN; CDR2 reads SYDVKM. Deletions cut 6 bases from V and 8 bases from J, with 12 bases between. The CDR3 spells CASSARGTTQYF. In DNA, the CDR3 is TGTGCCAGCAGCGCTAGGGGGACTACGCAGTATTTT.

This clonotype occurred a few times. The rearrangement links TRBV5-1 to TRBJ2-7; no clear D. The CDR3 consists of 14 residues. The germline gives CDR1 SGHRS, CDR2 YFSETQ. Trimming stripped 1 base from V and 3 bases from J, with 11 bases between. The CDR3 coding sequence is TGCGCCAGCAGCTTGCAGAATCCCGGCTACGAGCAGTACTTC. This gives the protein CASSLQNPGYEQYF.

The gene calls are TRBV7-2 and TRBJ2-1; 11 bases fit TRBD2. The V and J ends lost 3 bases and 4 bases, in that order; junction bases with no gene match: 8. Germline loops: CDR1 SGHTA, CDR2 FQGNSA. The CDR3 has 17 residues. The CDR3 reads CASSFLLAGARYNEQFF. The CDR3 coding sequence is TGTGCCAGCAGCTTTCTACTAGCGGGAGCTCGGTACAATGAGCAGTTCTTC.

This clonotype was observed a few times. The CDR3: CASSAGKGAEQYF. In DNA form, the CDR3 reads TGTGCCAGCAGCGCCGGGAAGGGCGCCGAGCAGTACTTC. The rearrangement links TRBV9 to TRBJ2-7, with D perhaps TRBD2 (5 bases). The CDR3 extends over 13 amino acids. V lost 3 bases and J 6 bases, leaving 13 bases between the germline ends. CDR1 is SGDLS and CDR2 is YYNGEE in the germline V gene.

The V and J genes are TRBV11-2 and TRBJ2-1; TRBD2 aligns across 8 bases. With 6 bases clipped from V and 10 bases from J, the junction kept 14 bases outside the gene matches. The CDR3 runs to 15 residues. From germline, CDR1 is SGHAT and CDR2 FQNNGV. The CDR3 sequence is CASRRTFEREREQFF. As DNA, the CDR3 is TGTGCCAGCAGGCGGACTTTTGAGCGGGAGCGCGAGCAGTTCTTC. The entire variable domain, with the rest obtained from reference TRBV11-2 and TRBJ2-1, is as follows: EAGVAQSPRYKIIEKRQSVAFWCNPISGHATLYWYQQILGQGPKLLIQFQNNGVVDDSQLPKDRFSAERLKGVDSTLKIQPAKLEDSAVYLCASRRTFEREREQFFGPGTRLTVL.

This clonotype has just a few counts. The CDR3 is CASSGGEDRVNTGELFF. Written as DNA, the CDR3 is TGTGCCAGCAGCGGAGGGGAGGACAGGGTTAACACCGGGGAGCTGTTTTTT. V is TRBV7-6 and J is TRBJ2-2, with 8 bases fitting TRBD1. The germline CDR1 and CDR2 sequences are SGHVS and FNYEAQ. The CDR3 consists of 17 residues. Trimming removed 5 bases from V and 2 bases from J; junction bases left unmatched: 10.